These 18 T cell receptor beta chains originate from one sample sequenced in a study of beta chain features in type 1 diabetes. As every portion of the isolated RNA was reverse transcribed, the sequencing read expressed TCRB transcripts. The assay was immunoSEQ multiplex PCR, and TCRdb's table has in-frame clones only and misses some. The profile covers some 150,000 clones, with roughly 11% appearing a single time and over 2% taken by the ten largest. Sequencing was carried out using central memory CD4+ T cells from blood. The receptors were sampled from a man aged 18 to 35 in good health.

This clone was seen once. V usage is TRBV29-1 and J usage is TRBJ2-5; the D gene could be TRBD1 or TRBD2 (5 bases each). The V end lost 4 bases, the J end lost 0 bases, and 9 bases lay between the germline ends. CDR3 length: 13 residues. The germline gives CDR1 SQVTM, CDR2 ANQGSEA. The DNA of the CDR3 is TGCAGCGTTGTCGGGGCAGACCAAGAGACCCAGTACTTC. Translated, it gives CSVVGADQETQYF. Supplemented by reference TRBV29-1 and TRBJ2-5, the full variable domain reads SAVISQKPSRDICQRGTSLTIQCQVDSQVTMMFWYRQQPGQSLTLIATANQGSEATYESGFVIDKFPISRPNLTFSTLTVSNMSPEDSSIYLCSVVGADQETQYFGPGTRLLVL.

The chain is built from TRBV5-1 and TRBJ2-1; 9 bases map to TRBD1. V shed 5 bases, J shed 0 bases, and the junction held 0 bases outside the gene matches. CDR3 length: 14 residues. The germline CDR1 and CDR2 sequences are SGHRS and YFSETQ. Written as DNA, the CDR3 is TGCGCCAGCAGGGGACAGGGCTCCTACAATGAGCAGTTCTTC. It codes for CASRGQGSYNEQFF.

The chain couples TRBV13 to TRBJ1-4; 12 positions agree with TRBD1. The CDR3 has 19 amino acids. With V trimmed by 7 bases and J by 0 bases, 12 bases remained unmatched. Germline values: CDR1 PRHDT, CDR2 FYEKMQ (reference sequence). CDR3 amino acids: CASTKRRDRGHSTNEKLFF. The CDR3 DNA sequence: TGTGCCAGCACCAAACGCCGGGACAGGGGGCACTCAACTAATGAAAAACTGTTTTTT.

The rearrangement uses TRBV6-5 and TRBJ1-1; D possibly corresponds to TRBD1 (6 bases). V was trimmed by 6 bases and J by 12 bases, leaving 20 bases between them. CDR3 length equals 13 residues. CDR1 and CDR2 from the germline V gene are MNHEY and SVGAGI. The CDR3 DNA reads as TGTGCCAGCAGCCCCGGGACATCGGCGTGGACTTTCTTT. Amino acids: CASSPGTSAWTFF.

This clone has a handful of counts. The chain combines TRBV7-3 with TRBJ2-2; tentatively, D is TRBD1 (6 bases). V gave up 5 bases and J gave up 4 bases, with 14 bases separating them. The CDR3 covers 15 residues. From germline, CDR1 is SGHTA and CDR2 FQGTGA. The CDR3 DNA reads TGTGCCAGCAGCCGTGGTAGGGGGACCACCGGGGAGCTGTTTTTT. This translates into CASSRGRGTTGELFF. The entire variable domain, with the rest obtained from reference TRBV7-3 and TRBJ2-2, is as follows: GAGVSQTPSNKVTEKGKYVELRCDPISGHTALYWYRQSLGQGPEFLIYFQGTGAADDSGLPNDRFFAVRPEGSVSTLKIQRTERGDSAVYLCASSRGRGTTGELFFGEGSRLTVL.

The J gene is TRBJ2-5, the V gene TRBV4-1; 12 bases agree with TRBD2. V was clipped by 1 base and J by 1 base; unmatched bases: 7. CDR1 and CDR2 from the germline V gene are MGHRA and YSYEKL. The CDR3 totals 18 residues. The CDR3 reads CASSQARLAGGIQETQYF. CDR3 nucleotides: TGCGCCAGCAGCCAAGCTCGTCTAGCGGGGGGGATCCAAGAGACCCAGTACTTC.

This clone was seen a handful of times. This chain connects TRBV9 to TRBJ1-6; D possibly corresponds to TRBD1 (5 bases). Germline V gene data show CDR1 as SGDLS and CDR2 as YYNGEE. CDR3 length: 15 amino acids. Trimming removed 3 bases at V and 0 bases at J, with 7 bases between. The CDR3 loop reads CASSGRDSYNSPLHF. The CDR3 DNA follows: TGTGCCAGCAGCGGCAGGGACTCCTATAATTCACCCCTCCACTTT. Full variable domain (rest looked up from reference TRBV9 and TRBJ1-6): DSGVTQTPKHLITATGQRVTLRCSPRSGDLSVYWYQQSLDQGLQFLIQYYNGEERAKGNILERFSAQQFPDLHSELNLSSLELGDSALYFCASSGRDSYNSPLHFGNGTRLTVT.

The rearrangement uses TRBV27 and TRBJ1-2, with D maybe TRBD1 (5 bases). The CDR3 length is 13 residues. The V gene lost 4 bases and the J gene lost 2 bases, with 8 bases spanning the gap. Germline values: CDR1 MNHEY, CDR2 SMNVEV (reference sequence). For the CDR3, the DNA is TGTGCCAGCAGTTCAACAGGAAACTATGGCTACACCTTC. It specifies CASSSTGNYGYTF.

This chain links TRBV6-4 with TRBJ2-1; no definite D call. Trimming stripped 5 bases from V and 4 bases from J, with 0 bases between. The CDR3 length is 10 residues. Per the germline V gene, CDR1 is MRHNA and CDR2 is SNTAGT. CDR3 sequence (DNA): TGTGCCAGCAGTTACAATGAGCAGTTCTTC. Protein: CASSYNEQFF.

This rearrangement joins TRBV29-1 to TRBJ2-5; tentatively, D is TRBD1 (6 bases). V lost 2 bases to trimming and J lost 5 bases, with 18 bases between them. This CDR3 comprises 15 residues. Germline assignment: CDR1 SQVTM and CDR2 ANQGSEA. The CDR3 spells CSVETSGTLRETQYF. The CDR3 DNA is TGCAGCGTTGAAACTTCCGGGACACTACGCGAGACCCAGTACTTC.

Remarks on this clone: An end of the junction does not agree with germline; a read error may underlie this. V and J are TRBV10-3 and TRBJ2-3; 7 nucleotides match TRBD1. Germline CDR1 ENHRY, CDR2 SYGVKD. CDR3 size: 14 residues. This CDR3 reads CASSPRDSRDTQYF. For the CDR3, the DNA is TGTGCCAGCAGTCCCAGGGACAGCCGAGATACGCAGTATTTT.

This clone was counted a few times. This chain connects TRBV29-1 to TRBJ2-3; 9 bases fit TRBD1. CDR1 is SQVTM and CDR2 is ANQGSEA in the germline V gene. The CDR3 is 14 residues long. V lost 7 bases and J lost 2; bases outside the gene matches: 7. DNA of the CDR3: TGCAGCGCCGCGACAGGGGGTCCCACAGATACGCAGTATTTT. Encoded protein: CSAATGGPTDTQYF.

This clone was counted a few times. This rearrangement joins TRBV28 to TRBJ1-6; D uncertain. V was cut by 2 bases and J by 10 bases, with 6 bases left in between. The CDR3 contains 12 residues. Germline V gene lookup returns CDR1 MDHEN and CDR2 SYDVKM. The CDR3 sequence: CASSLKRSPLHF. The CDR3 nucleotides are TGTGCCAGCAGTTTAAAGAGGTCACCCCTCCACTTT.

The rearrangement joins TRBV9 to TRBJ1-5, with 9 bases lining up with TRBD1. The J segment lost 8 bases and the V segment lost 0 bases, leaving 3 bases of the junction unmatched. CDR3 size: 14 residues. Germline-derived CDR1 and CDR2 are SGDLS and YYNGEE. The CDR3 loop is CASSVGTGAEPQHF. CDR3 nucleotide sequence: TGTGCCAGCAGCGTAGGGACAGGGGCTGAGCCCCAGCATTTT.

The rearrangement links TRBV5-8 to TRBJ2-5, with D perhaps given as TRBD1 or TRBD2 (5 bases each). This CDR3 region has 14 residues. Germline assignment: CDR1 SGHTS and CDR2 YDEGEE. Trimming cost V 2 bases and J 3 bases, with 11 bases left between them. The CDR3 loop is CASSLTGTKETQYF. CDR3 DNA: TGTGCCAGCAGCTTAACCGGGACGAAAGAGACCCAGTACTTC.

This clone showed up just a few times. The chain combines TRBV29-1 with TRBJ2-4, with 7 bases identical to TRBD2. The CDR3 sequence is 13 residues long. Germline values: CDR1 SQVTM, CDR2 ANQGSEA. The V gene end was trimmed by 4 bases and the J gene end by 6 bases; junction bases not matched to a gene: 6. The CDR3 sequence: CSVGWSSGNIQYF. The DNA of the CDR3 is TGCAGCGTTGGATGGTCTAGCGGAAACATTCAGTACTTC.

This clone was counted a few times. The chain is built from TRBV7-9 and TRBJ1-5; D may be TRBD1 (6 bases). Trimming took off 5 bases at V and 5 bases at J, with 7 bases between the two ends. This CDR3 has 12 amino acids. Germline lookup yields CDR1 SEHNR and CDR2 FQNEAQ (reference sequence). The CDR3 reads CASSQGHQPQHF. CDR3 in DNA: TGTGCCAGCAGCCAGGGGCATCAGCCCCAGCATTTT.

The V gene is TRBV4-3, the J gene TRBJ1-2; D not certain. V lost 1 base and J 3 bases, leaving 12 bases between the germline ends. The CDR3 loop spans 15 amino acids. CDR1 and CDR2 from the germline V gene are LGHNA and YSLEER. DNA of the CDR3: TGCGCCAGCAGCCAAGTGAACAGTGGGGACTATGGCTACACCTTC. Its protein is CASSQVNSGDYGYTF.